Listed below are T cell receptor beta chains from one sample, sequenced in a study of T cell responses to AZD1222 COVID-19 vaccine. Some clones are missing from TCRdb's copy, which holds only in-frame ones; the method was immunoSEQ multiplex PCR. The sample has about 97,000 clones; 90% to 95% are singletons. This specimen was peripheral blood, taken on day 0 of AZD1222 vaccination. Receptor source: an adult in good health. Both conserved end residues are part of each CDR3. The order of the fields is CDR3 length, J gene, V gene, clone size, D gene, CDR3 DNA, CDR3 protein. D genes are given only for firm matches. Part of the rows lack a size; the others show once, few, many or a class for expanded clones.

cdr3_length: 16; j_call: TRBJ2-6; v_call: TRBV19; clone_size: -; d_call: -; cdr3_nt: TGTGCCAGTAGTTCCTCTTGGGGGGCTGGGGCCAACGTCCTGACTTTC; cdr3_aa: CASSSSWGAGANVLTF
cdr3_length: 14; j_call: TRBJ2-5; v_call: TRBV27; clone_size: -; d_call: -; cdr3_nt: TGTGCCAGCAGTTGGCGGGACAGACAAGAGACCCAGTACTTC; cdr3_aa: CASSWRDRQETQYF
cdr3_length: 17; j_call: TRBJ1-3; v_call: TRBV5-1; clone_size: -; d_call: -; cdr3_nt: TGCGCCAGCAGCTTGGCCGCGCAATTCAGCTCTGGAAACACCATATATTTT; cdr3_aa: CASSLAAQFSSGNTIYF
cdr3_length: 14; j_call: TRBJ2-7; v_call: TRBV6-6; clone_size: -; d_call: -; cdr3_nt: TGTGCCAGCATCCCGGACAGCGTCGGCTACGAGCAGTACTTC; cdr3_aa: CASIPDSVGYEQYF
cdr3_length: 19; j_call: TRBJ1-3; v_call: TRBV6-1; clone_size: -; d_call: -; cdr3_nt: TGTGCCAGCAGTGAATGGATGGGGGAGGGACTCGGGGCAGGAAACACCATATATTTT; cdr3_aa: CASSEWMGEGLGAGNTIYF
cdr3_length: 15; j_call: TRBJ2-7; v_call: TRBV5-1; clone_size: -; d_call: -; cdr3_nt: TGCGCCAGCAGCGGGGGGCTGCGGGATTCCTACGAGCAGTACTTC; cdr3_aa: CASSGGLRDSYEQYF
cdr3_length: 14; j_call: TRBJ1-5; v_call: TRBV10-3; clone_size: -; d_call: -; cdr3_nt: TGTGCCATCAGTGAGTCAGGGGGCAATCAGCCCCAGCATTTT; cdr3_aa: CAISESGGNQPQHF
cdr3_length: 15; j_call: TRBJ1-2; v_call: TRBV23-1; clone_size: -; d_call: -; cdr3_nt: TGCGCCAGCAGTCAATCCGGGGTGGGTCTCTATGGCTACACCTTC; cdr3_aa: CASSQSGVGLYGYTF
cdr3_length: 14; j_call: TRBJ1-4; v_call: TRBV7-9; clone_size: few; d_call: -; cdr3_nt: TGTGCCAGCAGCCCACCAGGGGTTGGGGAAAAACTGTTTTTT; cdr3_aa: CASSPPGVGEKLFF
cdr3_length: 15; j_call: TRBJ2-5; v_call: TRBV6-6; clone_size: few; d_call: -; cdr3_nt: TGTGCCAGCAGTTACGGGGGGGACAGTGCAGAGACCCAGTACTTC; cdr3_aa: CASSYGGDSAETQYF
cdr3_length: 17; j_call: TRBJ2-1; v_call: TRBV10-3; clone_size: -; d_call: TRBD2; cdr3_nt: TGTGCCATCAGCCGTATGGGACTAGCGGGAGAGATAGGTGAGCAGTTCTTC; cdr3_aa: CAISRMGLAGEIGEQFF
cdr3_length: 15; j_call: TRBJ2-3; v_call: TRBV6-1; clone_size: -; d_call: -; cdr3_nt: TGTGCCAGCAGTGAAGCCTTCACCGGGTCGGGTACGCAGTATTTT; cdr3_aa: CASSEAFTGSGTQYF
cdr3_length: 12; j_call: TRBJ1-6; v_call: TRBV12-3/TRBV12-4; clone_size: -; d_call: TRBD1; cdr3_nt: TGTGCCAGCAGTCCGGGGACAGTTCCCCTCCACTTT; cdr3_aa: CASSPGTVPLHF
cdr3_length: 12; j_call: TRBJ1-1; v_call: TRBV29-1; clone_size: -; d_call: -; cdr3_nt: TGCAGCGTTGGAATGGGGAAAACTGAAGCTTTCTTT; cdr3_aa: CSVGMGKTEAFF
cdr3_length: 16; j_call: TRBJ1-2; v_call: TRBV19; clone_size: -; d_call: -; cdr3_nt: TGTGCCAGTACCCCCGGGGGGCCCCGGTCGTACTATGGCTACACCTTC; cdr3_aa: CASTPGGPRSYYGYTF
cdr3_length: 14; j_call: TRBJ1-5; v_call: TRBV6-5; clone_size: -; d_call: -; cdr3_nt: TGTGCCAGCAAACAGGGATTTGGTAGTCAGCCCCAGCATTTT; cdr3_aa: CASKQGFGSQPQHF
cdr3_length: 14; j_call: TRBJ2-2; v_call: TRBV10-3; clone_size: -; d_call: TRBD2; cdr3_nt: TGTGCCACGTCGGGCGGGAGGGCCGAAGGGGAGCTGTTTTTT; cdr3_aa: CATSGGRAEGELFF
cdr3_length: 12; j_call: TRBJ2-1; v_call: TRBV5-6; clone_size: -; d_call: -; cdr3_nt: TGTGCCAGCAGCCGTATAGACAATGAGCAGTTCTTC; cdr3_aa: CASSRIDNEQFF
cdr3_length: 12; j_call: TRBJ2-7; v_call: TRBV7-9; clone_size: -; d_call: -; cdr3_nt: TGTGCCAGCAGCTTAGCCACCTACGAGCAGTACTTC; cdr3_aa: CASSLATYEQYF
cdr3_length: 16; j_call: TRBJ1-6; v_call: TRBV6-5; clone_size: -; d_call: -; cdr3_nt: TGTGCCAGCAGTTATTCATCTGGGGGGTTGAATTCACCCCTCCACTTT; cdr3_aa: CASSYSSGGLNSPLHF
cdr3_length: 18; j_call: TRBJ2-1; v_call: TRBV14; clone_size: -; d_call: TRBD2; cdr3_nt: TGTGCCAGCAGCCAAGATTCTGGACTAGCGGGACCCTACAATGAGCAGTTCTTC; cdr3_aa: CASSQDSGLAGPYNEQFF
cdr3_length: 11; j_call: TRBJ1-2; v_call: TRBV29-1; clone_size: -; d_call: -; cdr3_nt: TGCAGCGTTGAAAGGGGAGGTGGCTACACCTTC; cdr3_aa: CSVERGGGYTF
cdr3_length: 13; j_call: TRBJ2-4; v_call: TRBV4-1; clone_size: -; d_call: -; cdr3_nt: TGCGCCAGCAGCTCCTTGGGGGCGGACATTCAGTACTTC; cdr3_aa: CASSSLGADIQYF
cdr3_length: 12; j_call: TRBJ1-2; v_call: TRBV7-8; clone_size: -; d_call: TRBD1; cdr3_nt: TGTGCCAGCAGCAGAGACAGGGTCGGCTACACCTTC; cdr3_aa: CASSRDRVGYTF
cdr3_length: 13; j_call: TRBJ2-2; v_call: TRBV3-1/TRBV3-2; clone_size: -; d_call: -; cdr3_nt: TGTGCCAGCAGCCAAGATCGGACCGGGGAGCTGTTTTTT; cdr3_aa: CASSQDRTGELFF
cdr3_length: 17; j_call: TRBJ2-7; v_call: TRBV2; clone_size: few; d_call: TRBD1; cdr3_nt: TGTGCCAGCAGTGACGCTGGGGACAGTCTTCTGACCTACGAGCAGTACTTC; cdr3_aa: CASSDAGDSLLTYEQYF
cdr3_length: 15; j_call: TRBJ2-3; v_call: TRBV7-9; clone_size: -; d_call: TRBD2; cdr3_nt: TGTGCCAGCAGCTTAGCGGGGGGGAGCACAGATACGCAGTATTTT; cdr3_aa: CASSLAGGSTDTQYF
cdr3_length: 11; j_call: TRBJ1-1; v_call: TRBV12-3/TRBV12-4; clone_size: -; d_call: -; cdr3_nt: TGTGCCAGCAGTTTGGGAAAGGGGGCTTTCTTT; cdr3_aa: CASSLGKGAFF
cdr3_length: 14; j_call: TRBJ2-1; v_call: TRBV7-2; clone_size: -; d_call: -; cdr3_nt: TGTGCCAGCAGCGCGCCGGGTGCCTTCAATGAGCAGTTCTTC; cdr3_aa: CASSAPGAFNEQFF
cdr3_length: 10; j_call: TRBJ2-3; v_call: TRBV29-1; clone_size: -; d_call: -; cdr3_nt: TGCAGCGTTACCGAGGGGTCTCAGTATTTT; cdr3_aa: CSVTEGSQYF
cdr3_length: 15; j_call: TRBJ1-3; v_call: TRBV15; clone_size: -; d_call: -; cdr3_nt: TGTGCCACCAGCAGAGATTGGACGTCTGGAAACACCATATATTTT; cdr3_aa: CATSRDWTSGNTIYF
cdr3_length: 17; j_call: TRBJ1-5; v_call: TRBV5-6; clone_size: -; d_call: TRBD1; cdr3_nt: TGTGCCAGCAGCCGGGGGGACAGGGATTTGGGCAATCAGCCCCAGCATTTT; cdr3_aa: CASSRGDRDLGNQPQHF
cdr3_length: 14; j_call: TRBJ1-2; v_call: TRBV5-1; clone_size: -; d_call: -; cdr3_nt: TGCGCCAGCAGCTTGGCGCAGACAAACTATGGCTACACCTTC; cdr3_aa: CASSLAQTNYGYTF
cdr3_length: 14; j_call: TRBJ1-2; v_call: TRBV6-5; clone_size: -; d_call: -; cdr3_nt: TGTGCCAGCTGGGGTCCTGGACGGGGCTATGGCTACACCTTC; cdr3_aa: CASWGPGRGYGYTF
cdr3_length: 14; j_call: TRBJ1-1; v_call: TRBV19; clone_size: -; d_call: -; cdr3_nt: TGTGCCAGTAACCCGGGCCGAGCATTGGCTGAAGCTTTCTTT; cdr3_aa: CASNPGRALAEAFF
cdr3_length: 14; j_call: TRBJ1-3; v_call: TRBV4-1; clone_size: -; d_call: -; cdr3_nt: TGCGCCAGCAGCCAAGCTGGGTCTGGAAACACCATATATTTT; cdr3_aa: CASSQAGSGNTIYF
cdr3_length: 12; j_call: TRBJ2-2; v_call: TRBV6-5; clone_size: -; d_call: -; cdr3_nt: TGTGCCAGCAGTCCCACCCGGGAGGAGCTGTTTTTT; cdr3_aa: CASSPTREELFF
cdr3_length: 15; j_call: TRBJ1-3; v_call: TRBV5-1; clone_size: -; d_call: -; cdr3_nt: TGCGCCAGCAGAACAGGGCCATACTCTGGAAACACCATATATTTT; cdr3_aa: CASRTGPYSGNTIYF
cdr3_length: 14; j_call: TRBJ1-2; v_call: TRBV28; clone_size: -; d_call: TRBD1; cdr3_nt: TGTGCACTATCGGGAGGGGGCTTCGGCTATGGCTACACCTTC; cdr3_aa: CALSGGGFGYGYTF
cdr3_length: 13; j_call: TRBJ1-2; v_call: TRBV27; clone_size: -; d_call: -; cdr3_nt: TGTGCCAGCAGCGCCGAACGTGAGCCTGGCTACACCTTC; cdr3_aa: CASSAEREPGYTF
cdr3_length: 13; j_call: TRBJ1-6; v_call: TRBV19; clone_size: -; d_call: TRBD1; cdr3_nt: TGTGCCAGTAGTAGGACAGGGAATTCACCCCTCCACTTT; cdr3_aa: CASSRTGNSPLHF
cdr3_length: 16; j_call: TRBJ2-2; v_call: TRBV5-1; clone_size: -; d_call: -; cdr3_nt: TGCGCCAGCAGCTTGGGTACGGGAGCGAACACCGGGGAGCTGTTTTTT; cdr3_aa: CASSLGTGANTGELFF
cdr3_length: 13; j_call: TRBJ1-6; v_call: TRBV30; clone_size: -; d_call: -; cdr3_nt: TGTGCCTGGAGTGACCGGGGTTATTCACCCCTCCACTTT; cdr3_aa: CAWSDRGYSPLHF
cdr3_length: 17; j_call: TRBJ1-6; v_call: TRBV27; clone_size: -; d_call: TRBD1; cdr3_nt: TGTGCCAGCAGTTCCACCGGGACAGGGGGTCGTAATTCACCCCTCCACTTT; cdr3_aa: CASSSTGTGGRNSPLHF
cdr3_length: 13; j_call: TRBJ1-4; v_call: TRBV27; clone_size: -; d_call: -; cdr3_nt: TGTGCCAGCAGTCCGGGGACCTCTGAAAAACTGTTTTTT; cdr3_aa: CASSPGTSEKLFF
cdr3_length: 15; j_call: TRBJ2-3; v_call: TRBV9; clone_size: -; d_call: TRBD2; cdr3_nt: TGTGCCAGCAGCGTAAACGCAGCGGGAGTAGTTACGCAGTATTTT; cdr3_aa: CASSVNAAGVVTQYF
cdr3_length: 12; j_call: TRBJ2-7; v_call: TRBV19; clone_size: -; d_call: -; cdr3_nt: TGTGCCAGTAGTATCAACTACTACGAGCAGTACTTC; cdr3_aa: CASSINYYEQYF
cdr3_length: 10; j_call: TRBJ1-1; v_call: TRBV6-6; clone_size: -; d_call: -; cdr3_nt: TGTGCCAGCAGTCCCAATGAAGCTTTCTTT; cdr3_aa: CASSPNEAFF
cdr3_length: 13; j_call: TRBJ2-5; v_call: TRBV19; clone_size: -; d_call: TRBD2; cdr3_nt: TGTGCCAGTAGTATCCCCGGGGGGGAGACCCAGTACTTC; cdr3_aa: CASSIPGGETQYF
cdr3_length: 11; j_call: TRBJ2-1; v_call: TRBV20-1; clone_size: -; d_call: -; cdr3_nt: TGCAGTGCTAGAGTAGGGGAAGTGCAGTTCTTC; cdr3_aa: CSARVGEVQFF
cdr3_length: 14; j_call: TRBJ2-7; v_call: TRBV3-1/TRBV3-2; clone_size: once; d_call: TRBD2; cdr3_nt: TGTGCCAGCAGCCAAGGCGGGAGGGCCCGGGAGCAGTACTTC; cdr3_aa: CASSQGGRAREQYF
cdr3_length: 15; j_call: TRBJ2-4; v_call: TRBV11-2; clone_size: once; d_call: -; cdr3_nt: TGTGCCAGCAGCTTAGATCACGGGAAAGGAAACATTCAGTACTTC; cdr3_aa: CASSLDHGKGNIQYF
cdr3_length: 15; j_call: TRBJ2-3; v_call: TRBV5-1; clone_size: -; d_call: TRBD1; cdr3_nt: TGCGCCAGCAGCTCCATGACAGGGTTGGCAGATACGCAGTATTTT; cdr3_aa: CASSSMTGLADTQYF
cdr3_length: 12; j_call: TRBJ2-4; v_call: TRBV5-4; clone_size: -; d_call: -; cdr3_nt: TGTGCCAGCAGCATCGACAGAAACATTCAGTACTTC; cdr3_aa: CASSIDRNIQYF
cdr3_length: 14; j_call: TRBJ2-1; v_call: TRBV24-1; clone_size: -; d_call: TRBD2; cdr3_nt: TGTGCCACCTCTAGCGGGAGGCTTAACAATGAGCAGTTCTTC; cdr3_aa: CATSSGRLNNEQFF
cdr3_length: 15; j_call: TRBJ2-7; v_call: TRBV28; clone_size: -; d_call: TRBD1; cdr3_nt: TGTGCCAGCAGAGAGGGAGGGACAGGGGGCTACGAGCAGTACTTC; cdr3_aa: CASREGGTGGYEQYF
cdr3_length: 16; j_call: TRBJ2-7; v_call: TRBV15; clone_size: -; d_call: TRBD1; cdr3_nt: TGTGCCACCAGCAGACCCGGGACAGGGAGCTCCTACGAGCAGTACTTC; cdr3_aa: CATSRPGTGSSYEQYF
cdr3_length: 14; j_call: TRBJ1-2; v_call: TRBV5-1; clone_size: -; d_call: -; cdr3_nt: TGCGCCAGCAGCGCCGGACAGATTCCCTATGGCTACACCTTC; cdr3_aa: CASSAGQIPYGYTF
cdr3_length: 15; j_call: TRBJ2-5; v_call: TRBV7-6; clone_size: few; d_call: -; cdr3_nt: TGTGCCAGCAGCTTAAGGGTTGGGGCCCAAGAGACCCAGTACTTC; cdr3_aa: CASSLRVGAQETQYF